Listed below are T cell receptor beta chains from one sample, sequenced in a study of T cell responses to AZD1222 COVID-19 vaccine. Using immunoSEQ multiplex PCR, the repertoire was profiled, and TCRdb retains in-frame clones only, with some absent. The sample comprises 120,000 or so clones, 85% to 90% of which are singletons, and about 29% rests with the top ten. The sequenced sample was peripheral blood, obtained on day 0 of AZD1222 vaccination. These receptors all come from an adult in good health. The CDR3 runs from the conserved cysteine through the conserved F or W. Fields, in order: clone size, J gene, V gene, CDR3 protein. Size tells how often a clone was seen (once, few, many) or the class of an expanded clone, and some rows leave it out.

clone_size: NA; j_call: TRBJ2-1; v_call: TRBV5-5; cdr3_aa: CASSSSTGGRGNEQFF
clone_size: once; j_call: TRBJ1-1; v_call: TRBV28; cdr3_aa: CASRIQAQGRTEAFF
clone_size: NA; j_call: TRBJ1-1; v_call: TRBV6-5; cdr3_aa: CASSTGPGRTEAFF
clone_size: NA; j_call: TRBJ2-3; v_call: TRBV29-1; cdr3_aa: CSVNRPGLQTDTQYF
clone_size: NA; j_call: TRBJ2-7; v_call: TRBV12-3/TRBV12-4; cdr3_aa: CASSYLVGSEQYF
clone_size: NA; j_call: TRBJ1-2; v_call: TRBV5-1; cdr3_aa: CASSLEWGGSYGYTF
clone_size: NA; j_call: TRBJ1-1; v_call: TRBV4-2; cdr3_aa: CASSQVSTGFTEAFF
clone_size: NA; j_call: TRBJ2-2; v_call: TRBV5-6; cdr3_aa: CASSLAYPGEGTGELFF
clone_size: NA; j_call: TRBJ2-7; v_call: TRBV7-8; cdr3_aa: CASSPSGREAHF
clone_size: NA; j_call: TRBJ1-1; v_call: TRBV6-5; cdr3_aa: CASSRRGQTEAFF
clone_size: many; j_call: TRBJ1-2; v_call: TRBV3-1/TRBV3-2; cdr3_aa: CASSAPGQQLYGYTF
clone_size: NA; j_call: TRBJ1-5; v_call: TRBV10-3; cdr3_aa: CAISEVGSNQPQHF
clone_size: NA; j_call: TRBJ2-7; v_call: TRBV5-8; cdr3_aa: CASSLDRTGYEQYF
clone_size: NA; j_call: TRBJ2-5; v_call: TRBV9; cdr3_aa: CASSVNTAAETQYF
clone_size: NA; j_call: TRBJ1-1; v_call: TRBV28; cdr3_aa: CASSLGRGDTEAFF
clone_size: NA; j_call: TRBJ1-5; v_call: TRBV10-3; cdr3_aa: CAISDTGLRNQPQHF
clone_size: NA; j_call: TRBJ2-1; v_call: TRBV5-8; cdr3_aa: CASSLDANNEQFF
clone_size: NA; j_call: TRBJ1-2; v_call: TRBV5-1; cdr3_aa: CASSEALSGYTF
clone_size: NA; j_call: TRBJ1-1; v_call: TRBV7-9; cdr3_aa: CASSLETGWGAEAFF
clone_size: NA; j_call: TRBJ1-2; v_call: TRBV19; cdr3_aa: CASSRQGDHGYTF
clone_size: NA; j_call: TRBJ2-2; v_call: TRBV5-6; cdr3_aa: CASSLGPLPEELFF
clone_size: NA; j_call: TRBJ1-1; v_call: TRBV18; cdr3_aa: CASSPAHMNTEAFF
clone_size: NA; j_call: TRBJ2-2; v_call: TRBV5-6; cdr3_aa: CASSPRRISRGELFF
clone_size: NA; j_call: TRBJ2-1; v_call: TRBV15; cdr3_aa: CATSGTRVDYNEQFF
clone_size: NA; j_call: TRBJ1-6; v_call: TRBV7-3; cdr3_aa: CASSLSGEDSPLHF
clone_size: NA; j_call: TRBJ1-4; v_call: TRBV7-2; cdr3_aa: CASSLSATSNEKLFF
clone_size: NA; j_call: TRBJ1-3; v_call: TRBV6-2/TRBV6-3; cdr3_aa: CASSLPPSAISGNTIYF
clone_size: NA; j_call: TRBJ1-2; v_call: TRBV5-4; cdr3_aa: CASSLASGPGYTF
clone_size: NA; j_call: TRBJ2-7; v_call: TRBV27; cdr3_aa: CASSLRASDSYEQYF
clone_size: NA; j_call: TRBJ2-1; v_call: TRBV7-8; cdr3_aa: CASSWGTSGAGEQFF
clone_size: NA; j_call: TRBJ2-7; v_call: TRBV11-2; cdr3_aa: CASSFGTGGVHEQYF